One sample yielded the 22 T cell receptor beta chains listed below, sequenced in a study of monozygotic twins with inflammatory bowel disease. Reprocessing the 5' RACE reads, TCRdb reports a single entry for every CDR3 protein and omits DNA. The table lists about 330,000 distinct CDR3 sequences, with approximately 2% in the top ten. The sequenced sample was blood. These receptor sequences come from a human donor with ulcerative colitis or Crohn's disease, or a healthy co-twin of an affected twin (not recorded which).

The chain couples TRBV20-1 to TRBJ1-5; checking the TCRdb D call of TRBD1 is not possible without DNA. The V gene's germline CDR1 is DFQATT and CDR2 SNEGSKA (reference sequence). The CDR3 contains 17 residues. CDR3 protein: CSAVQGLARPDNQPQHF.

The chain has TRBV7-8 and TRBJ2-7; the D call from TCRdb, TRBD1, cannot be confirmed without DNA. The CDR3 is 14 residues long. Germline V lookup: CDR1 SGHVS, CDR2 FQNEAQ. CDR3 loop: CASTSDRVGYEQYF.

This chain connects TRBV28 to TRBJ2-3; TCRdb lists TRBD2, though no DNA is available to test this call. Germline V lookup: CDR1 MDHEN, CDR2 SYDVKM. CDR3 size: 16 residues. CDR3 in amino acids: CASSSRTSGLTDTQYF.

CDR3 region: CASSSSGRGSSYEQYF. The chain is built from TRBV11-2 and TRBJ2-7; the TCRdb D gene call, TRBD2, has no DNA to confirm it. Germline V gene sequence: CDR1 SGHAT, CDR2 FQNNGV. CDR3 length equals 16 residues.

CDR3 sequence reads: CSVEAPSGGPKNIQYF. The gene calls are TRBV29-1 and TRBJ2-4; TCRdb picks TRBD2, but there is no DNA to check that call. Germline assignment: CDR1 SQVTM and CDR2 ANQGSEA. This CDR3 has 16 residues.

The chain recombines TRBV18 with TRBJ2-4; the D call from TCRdb, TRBD2, cannot be confirmed without DNA. The CDR3 is made up of 17 amino acids. CDR1 is KGHSH, CDR2 LQKENI, per germline. The chain's CDR3 is CASSSGTSGDVKNIQYF.

The rearrangement uses TRBV28 and TRBJ2-5; TCRdb's D call, TRBD2, is unchecked because there is no DNA. CDR1 is MDHEN, CDR2 SYDVKM, per germline. CDR3 length: 14 residues. The CDR3: CASSSFSRGRTQYF.

The gene calls are TRBV2 and TRBJ1-2; absent DNA, TCRdb's TRBD1 call cannot be checked. In germline, CDR1 is SNHLY, CDR2 FYNNEI. The CDR3 consists of 15 residues. CDR3 protein: CASSPPDTSNYGYTF.

The chain joins TRBV9 to TRBJ2-1; as DNA is missing, the TRBD1 call by TCRdb cannot be tested. This CDR3 has 16 residues. Germline V lookup: CDR1 SGDLS, CDR2 YYNGEE. The CDR3: CASSRRVGQAYNEQFF. The whole variable domain, filled in from reference TRBV9 and TRBJ2-1, reads DSGVTQTPKHLITATGQRVTLRCSPRSGDLSVYWYQQSLDQGLQFLIQYYNGEERAKGNILERFSAQQFPDLHSELNLSSLELGDSALYFCASSRRVGQAYNEQFFGPGTRLTVL.

The chain carries TRBV18 and TRBJ1-1; TCRdb's D call, TRBD1, is unchecked because there is no DNA. The CDR3 loop spans 14 amino acids. CDR1 KGHSH and CDR2 LQKENI come from the germline V gene. The CDR3 sequence: CASSPNPDTNEAFF.

The chain employs TRBV27 and TRBJ2-7; with no DNA, the TCRdb D assignment of TRBD1 cannot be verified. The CDR3 loop spans 13 amino acids. Germline V gives CDR1 MNHEY, CDR2 SMNVEV (reference sequence). The CDR3 protein is CASRPSGAYEQYF.

The genes are TRBV3-1 and TRBJ1-2; the D call from TCRdb, TRBD1, cannot be confirmed without DNA. This CDR3 is 15 amino acids long. Germline CDR1 and CDR2: LGHDT and YNNKEL (reference sequence). The CDR3 reads CASSQDSEGGGGYTF.

V usage is TRBV3-1 and J usage is TRBJ1-3; there is no DNA to check the TCRdb D call of TRBD1. The CDR3 spans 16 residues. Germline loops: CDR1 LGHDT, CDR2 YNNKEL (reference sequence). CDR3 region: CANSQEGGRRGNTIYF.

The V gene is TRBV6-1, the J gene TRBJ2-2; TCRdb returns TRBD1, unconfirmable since there is no DNA. From germline, CDR1 is MNHNS and CDR2 SASEGT. This CDR3 spans 15 amino acids. The CDR3: CASKRSGPNTGELFF.

The chain carries TRBV27 and TRBJ1-2; TCRdb's assignment of TRBD1 cannot be checked, as there is no DNA. The CDR3 runs to 15 residues. CDR1 and CDR2 (germline): MNHEY, SMNVEV (reference sequence). CDR3 residues: CASSLYPGGNYGYTF.

J is TRBJ1-1 and V is TRBV2; no DNA is available, so the TRBD1 call from TCRdb remains unchecked. This CDR3 contains 14 residues. The germline V gene encodes CDR1 SNHLY and CDR2 FYNNEI. The CDR3 region is CATRSDRGGTEAFF. The full variable domain, rest sourced from reference TRBV2 and TRBJ1-1, is EPEVTQTPSHQVTQMGQEVILRCVPISNHLYFYWYRQILGQKVEFLVSFYNNEISEKSEIFDDQFSVERPDGSNFTLKIRSTKLEDSAMYFCATRSDRGGTEAFFGQGTRLTVV.

V usage is TRBV30 and J usage is TRBJ2-7; TCRdb lists TRBD2, though no DNA is available to test this call. The CDR3 is 14 amino acids. From germline, CDR1 is GTSNPN and CDR2 SVGIG (reference sequence). This chain's CDR3 is CAWSSASGPYEQYF. The full variable domain, in which reference TRBV30 and TRBJ2-7 provide the parts outside the CDR3, is SQTIHQWPATLVQPVGSPLSLECTVEGTSNPNLYWYRQAAGRGLQLLFYSVGIGQISSEVPQNLSASRPQDRQFILSSKKLLLSDSGFYLCAWSSASGPYEQYFGPGTRLTVT.

The V call is TRBV5-1, the J call TRBJ2-7. The germline V gene encodes CDR1 SGHRS and CDR2 YFSETQ. The CDR3 is made up of 15 amino acids. CDR3: CASSLRTGDTYEQYF.

This CDR3 reads CASSRPGPQHF. The rearrangement links TRBV2 to TRBJ1-5; lacking DNA, the TRBD1 call made by TCRdb goes unchecked. The CDR3 length is 11 residues. Germline V gene lookup returns CDR1 SNHLY and CDR2 FYNNEI.

CDR3 sequence: CASSLCSRDRF. The V gene is TRBV27, the J gene TRBJ2-1; TCRdb's D call, TRBD1, is unchecked because there is no DNA. The CDR3 extends over 11 amino acids. Germline lookup yields CDR1 MNHEY and CDR2 SMNVEV (reference sequence).

V and J are TRBV5-1 and TRBJ2-1; absent DNA, TCRdb's TRBD2 call cannot be checked. Germline-derived CDR1 and CDR2 are SGHRS and YFSETQ. This CDR3 is 14 amino acids long. The CDR3: CASSLAGLQHEQFF. Full variable domain (rest looked up from reference TRBV5-1 and TRBJ2-1): KAGVTQTPRYLIKTRGQQVTLSCSPISGHRSVSWYQQTPGQGLQFLFEYFSETQRNKGNFPGRFSGRQFSNSRSEMNVSTLELGDSALYLCASSLAGLQHEQFFGPGTRLTVL.

The V gene is TRBV12-3 or TRBV12-4, the J gene TRBJ1-2. This CDR3 spans 12 amino acids. CDR3 in amino acids: CASSLDFSFYTF.